This T cell receptor (beta chain) was obtained from a study of vaccination and CD4 T cells after COVID-19. For this clonotype: The target antigen is unknown.

Time point of the sample: late sampling 161 to 241 days after vaccination in a few convalescent patients. Regarding treatment: 10-day PBMC culture with coronavirus spike peptide pools or control peptides (ViraFEST assay). ViraFEST relied on peptide pools to expand antigen-specific T cells; the TCRs were sequenced afterward. The Oncomine TCR Beta short-read assay generated sequence data from the DNA of cultured CD4+ T cells. TCRdb reprocessed the PCR reads with MiXCR, giving one entry per CDR3 protein. The data show about 16,000 distinct CDR3 sequences, 54% seen once. This CDR3 has 14 residues. V was pared by 1 base and J by 2 bases, with 9 bases between. Germline V CDR1 and CDR2: MNHEY, SVGAGI.

This receptor was taken from a human donor who had recovered from COVID-19. The chain employs TRBV6-5 and TRBJ2-7; D may correspond to TRBD1 or TRBD2 (5 bases each). The input for sequencing was CD4+ T cells from blood, cultured in vitro, taken about 7 months after SARS-CoV-2 vaccination. CDR3 sequence reads: CASSYWDRTYEQYF. CDR3 sequence (DNA): TGTGCCAGCAGTTACTGGGACCGGACCTACGAGCAGTACTTC.